This paragraph reports one T cell receptor beta chain. The entry originates in a study of control samples from healthy donors and cancer patients. Generated by immunoSEQ multiplex PCR, the TCRdb table keeps only in-frame clones and is missing some. The sample lists approximately 210,000 clones; 91% were seen once. The source is a young man in good health. The material sequenced was blood.

CDR3 region: CASSYRGGNTEAFF. In DNA form, the CDR3 reads TGTGCCAGCAGTTACCGGGGGGGGAACACTGAAGCTTTCTTT. The V gene is TRBV6-2 or TRBV6-3, the J gene TRBJ1-1; the D gene is possibly TRBD1 (5 bases). V gave up 2 bases and J gave up 1 base, with 8 bases separating them. This CDR3 is built from 14 residues. Germline V CDR1 and CDR2: MNHEY, SVGEGT.